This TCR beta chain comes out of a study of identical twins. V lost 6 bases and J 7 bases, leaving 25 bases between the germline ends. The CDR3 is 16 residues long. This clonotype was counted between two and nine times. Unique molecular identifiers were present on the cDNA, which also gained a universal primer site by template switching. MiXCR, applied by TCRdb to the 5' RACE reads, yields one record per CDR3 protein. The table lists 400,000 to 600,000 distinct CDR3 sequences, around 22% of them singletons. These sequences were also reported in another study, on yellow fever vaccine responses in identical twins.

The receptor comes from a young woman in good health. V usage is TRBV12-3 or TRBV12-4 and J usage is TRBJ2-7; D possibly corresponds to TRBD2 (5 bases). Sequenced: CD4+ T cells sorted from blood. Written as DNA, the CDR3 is TGTGCCAGCAGCTTTGGGGTGGAGCGGCCCAGGAAGGAGCAGTACTTC. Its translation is CASSFGVERPRKEQYF.